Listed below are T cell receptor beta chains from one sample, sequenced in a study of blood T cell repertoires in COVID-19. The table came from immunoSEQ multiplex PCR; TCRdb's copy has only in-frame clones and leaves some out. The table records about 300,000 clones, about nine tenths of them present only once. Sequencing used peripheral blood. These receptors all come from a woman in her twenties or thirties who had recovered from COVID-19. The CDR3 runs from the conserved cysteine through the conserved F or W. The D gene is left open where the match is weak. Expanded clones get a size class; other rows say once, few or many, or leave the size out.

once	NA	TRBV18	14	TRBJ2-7	TGTGCCAGCCACGGGGGACTCAGCTCCTACGAGCAGTACTTC	CASHGGLSSYEQYF
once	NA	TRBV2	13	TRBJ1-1	TGTGCCAGCTGGGGGCGGGTGTACACTGAAGCTTTCTTT	CASWGRVYTEAFF
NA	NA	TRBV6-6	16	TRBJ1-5	TGTGCCAGCAATAGAAGTCCGAGACCCCAAAACAGTGCCCAGCATTTT	CASNRSPRPQNSAQHF
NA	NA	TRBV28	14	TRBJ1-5	TGTGCCAGCAGTGCGACAGCCAGCAATCAGCCCCAGCATTTT	CASSATASNQPQHF
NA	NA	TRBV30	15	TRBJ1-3	TGTGCCTGGACCTACGGGGAATTCTCTGGAAACACCATATATTTT	CAWTYGEFSGNTIYF
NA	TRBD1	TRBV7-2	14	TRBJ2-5	TGTGCCAGCAGCTTGGGACAGGGTAAAGAGACCCAGTACTTC	CASSLGQGKETQYF
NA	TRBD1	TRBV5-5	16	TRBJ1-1	TGTGCCAGCAGCTCGATGAGACAGGGGCTGGGCACTGAAGCTTTCTTT	CASSSMRQGLGTEAFF
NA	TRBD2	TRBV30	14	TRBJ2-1	TGTGCCTGGAGTAGGCGGGGGGGCCGGGTTGAGCAGTTCTTC	CAWSRRGGRVEQFF
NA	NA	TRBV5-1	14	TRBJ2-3	TGCGCCAGCAGCAGCCCTAGGGGAGGAGATACGCAGTATTTT	CASSSPRGGDTQYF
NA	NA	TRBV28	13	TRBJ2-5	TGTGCCAGCAGTAGAAGCGGTGGGGAGACCCAGTACTTC	CASSRSGGETQYF
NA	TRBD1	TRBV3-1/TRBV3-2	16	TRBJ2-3	TGTGCCAGCAGTCGAAGGACAGGGGCTTCCACAGATACGCAGTATTTT	CASSRRTGASTDTQYF
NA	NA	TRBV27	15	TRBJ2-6	TGTGCCAGCAGTTTAAAGCCCTCTGGGGCCAACGTCCTGACTTTC	CASSLKPSGANVLTF
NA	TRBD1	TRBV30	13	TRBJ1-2	TGTGCCTGGAGTCCGTGGACAGGGGCTGGCTACACCTTC	CAWSPWTGAGYTF
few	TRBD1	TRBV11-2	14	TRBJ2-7	TGTGCCAGCACCTACGGACAGGGAGCCTACGAGCAGTACTTC	CASTYGQGAYEQYF
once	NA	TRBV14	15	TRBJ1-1	TGTGCCAGCGGATCGGCGGGGGCCTTAAACACTGAAGCTTTCTTT	CASGSAGALNTEAFF
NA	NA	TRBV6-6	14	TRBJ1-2	TGTGCCAGCAGAGCCCCCAGGCTCGGCTATGGCTACACCTTC	CASRAPRLGYGYTF
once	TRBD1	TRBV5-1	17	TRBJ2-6	TGCGCCAGCAGACAAAACACAGGGGGCTCTGGGGCCAACGTCCTGACTTTC	CASRQNTGGSGANVLTF
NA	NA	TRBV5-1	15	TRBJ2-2	TGCGCCAGCAGCTTGGCTCCAGGGGAAGCCGGGGAGCTGTTTTTT	CASSLAPGEAGELFF
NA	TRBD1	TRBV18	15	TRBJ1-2	TGTGCCAGCTCGCCCGGGACAGGGGACGGCTATGGCTACACCTTC	CASSPGTGDGYGYTF
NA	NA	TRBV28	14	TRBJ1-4	TGTGCCAGCAGTCCAGATGCAACTAATGAAAAACTGTTTTTT	CASSPDATNEKLFF
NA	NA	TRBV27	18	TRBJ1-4	TGTGCCAGCAGTTTAGGGGTTTCAGTCGGGGGGTTGGGGGAAAAACTGTTTTTT	CASSLGVSVGGLGEKLFF
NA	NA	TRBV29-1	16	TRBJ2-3	TGCAGCGTCTTCCACGCGGCAATGACTATCACAGATACGCAGTATTTT	CSVFHAAMTITDTQYF
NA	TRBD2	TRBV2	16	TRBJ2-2	TGTGCCAGCAGTGAACAGCGGGGGTCGAACACCGGGGAGCTGTTTTTT	CASSEQRGSNTGELFF
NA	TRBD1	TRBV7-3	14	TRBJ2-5	TGTGCCAGCAGCAGGGACAGGGGATCGGAGACCCAGTACTTC	CASSRDRGSETQYF
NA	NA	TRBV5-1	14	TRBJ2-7	TGCGCCAGCAGCTTGGCGGAGGGGGCGGACGAGCAGTACTTC	CASSLAEGADEQYF
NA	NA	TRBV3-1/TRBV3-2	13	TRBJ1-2	TGTGCCAGCAGCCCTCGGAGCTACTATGGCTACACCTTC	CASSPRSYYGYTF
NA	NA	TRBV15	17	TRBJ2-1	TGTGCCACCAGCAGAGATCTTGGGGCAGGGGCCTACAATGAGCAGTTCTTC	CATSRDLGAGAYNEQFF
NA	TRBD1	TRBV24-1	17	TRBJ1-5	TGTGCCACCATCGGGACAGGTGAGGTCCTAGGCAATCAGCCCCAGCATTTT	CATIGTGEVLGNQPQHF
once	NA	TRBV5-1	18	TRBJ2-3	TGCGCCAGCAGCTCGATAAACAGGGCCTCCATATACACAGATACGCAGTATTTT	CASSSINRASIYTDTQYF
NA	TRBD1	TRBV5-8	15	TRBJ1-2	TGTGCCAGCAGCTTGCGCGACAGGGAGGTTTCCGGCTACACCTTC	CASSLRDREVSGYTF
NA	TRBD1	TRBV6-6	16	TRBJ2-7	TGTGCCAGCAGTTACTCGCCGGGACAGCCTACCTACGAGCAGTACTTC	CASSYSPGQPTYEQYF
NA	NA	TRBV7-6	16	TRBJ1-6	TGTGCCAGCAGCTTAGAAACAGGCGAATTATATTCACCCCTCCACTTT	CASSLETGELYSPLHF
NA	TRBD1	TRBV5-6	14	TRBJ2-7	TGTGCCAGCAGCGATCGACAGGGCTTCCCGCGGCAGTACTTC	CASSDRQGFPRQYF
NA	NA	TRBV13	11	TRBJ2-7	TGTGCCAGCAGCTCCGGGAACGAGCAGTACTTC	CASSSGNEQYF
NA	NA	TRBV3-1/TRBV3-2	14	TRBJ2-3	TGTGCCAGCAGCCAAGTCGACACCACAGATACGCAGTATTTT	CASSQVDTTDTQYF
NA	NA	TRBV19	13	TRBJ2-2	TGTGCCACTAAAAGGCGGGGAACCGGGGAGCTGTTTTTT	CATKRRGTGELFF
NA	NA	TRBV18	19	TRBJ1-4	TGTGCCAGCTCACCAAGACAGTCGCAGGGGCCCTTCACTAATGAAAAACTGTTTTTT	CASSPRQSQGPFTNEKLFF
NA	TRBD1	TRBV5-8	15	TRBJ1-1	TGTGCCAGCAGCTTGGCACCGGGACAGGGGAAGTCAGCTTTCTTT	CASSLAPGQGKSAFF
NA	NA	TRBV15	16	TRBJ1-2	TGTGCCACCAGCAAGGGGGGGGCCTACGCTCACTATGGCTACACCTTC	CATSKGGAYAHYGYTF